The TCR beta chain under discussion was sequenced for a study of blood T cells in healthy people across ages. General observations from the study: PBMC samples, being unsorted, prevented any conclusive comparison of naive and antigen-experienced cells.

CDR1 is LGHNA and CDR2 is YSLEER in the germline V gene. This CDR3 has 14 residues. V was clipped by 4 bases and J by 8 bases, with 17 bases between them. A second PCR of about 7 to 11 cycles used a sample-barcoded 5' primer and a J-beta primer mix. TCRdb independently ran MiXCR on the 5' RACE reads; one entry per CDR3 protein. The sample holds fewer than 900,000 distinct CDR3 sequences, roughly 41% seen once. Worth noting for this clonotype: The antigen is undetermined.

The sequenced sample was blood. V gene TRBV4-3 combines with J gene TRBJ1-2; a weak D match, TRBD1 (6 bases). The sequence came from a woman in her fifties or sixties in good health. CDR3 protein: CASSLIGSQGGYTF. The DNA for the CDR3 is TGCGCCAGCAGCCTCATCGGGAGTCAGGGGGGCTACACCTTC.